The 15 T cell receptor beta chains below all came from one sample that was sequenced in a study of T cell responses to AZD1222 COVID-19 vaccine. Using immunoSEQ multiplex PCR, the repertoire was profiled, and TCRdb retains in-frame clones only, with some absent. The sample carries some 120,000 clones, more than 65% recorded once. The source was peripheral blood, collected 28 days after the second AZD1222 dose. Receptors were obtained from an adult who received the AZD1222 COVID-19 vaccine.

The chain links TRBV19 to TRBJ2-7, with D perhaps given as TRBD1 or TRBD2 (5 bases each). The CDR3 contains 14 residues. Trimming removed 1 base at V and 6 bases at J, with 13 bases between. Germline V CDR1 and CDR2: LNHDA, SQIVND (reference sequence). The CDR3 sequence is CASSIVRGGREQYF. CDR3 bases: TGTGCCAGTAGTATAGTCCGGGGCGGCCGCGAGCAGTACTTC.

This chain joins TRBV18 and TRBJ1-2; 7 nucleotides line up with TRBD1. Germline assignment: CDR1 KGHSH and CDR2 LQKENI. V was pared by 3 bases and J by 4 bases, with 5 bases of the junction left unmatched. This CDR3 has 14 residues. The CDR3 coding sequence is TGTGCCAGCTCACCTAACCGGGACAGCTATGGCTACACCTTC. Translating it yields CASSPNRDSYGYTF.

This rearrangement joins TRBV7-9 to TRBJ1-6; D unresolved. The CDR3 loop spans 15 amino acids. The V end was cut by 1 base, the J end by 6 bases, with 10 bases between. Germline assignment: CDR1 SEHNR and CDR2 FQNEAQ (reference sequence). The CDR3, as DNA: TGTGCCAGCAGCTTAGAAAGCCAGATTAATTCACCCCTCCACTTT. It yields the protein CASSLESQINSPLHF.

CDR3 sequence reads: CASSYIRDSNQPQHF. The DNA of the CDR3 is TGTGCCAGCAGCTACATCCGGGACAGCAATCAGCCCCAGCATTTT. The chain uses TRBV6-5 and TRBJ1-5; D is perhaps TRBD1 (5 bases). The germline V gene has CDR1 MNHEY and CDR2 SVGAGI. This CDR3 has 15 residues. V dropped 6 bases and J dropped 1 base, with 13 bases sitting between them.

This chain connects TRBV6-2 or TRBV6-3 to TRBJ1-5; possible D gene TRBD1, 6 bases. V lost 2 bases to trimming and J lost 4 bases, with 12 bases between them. The CDR3 totals 15 residues. The germline V gene encodes CDR1 MNHEY and CDR2 SVGEGT. CDR3 loop: CASSYRTANNQPQHF. In DNA form, the CDR3 reads TGTGCCAGCAGTTACCGGACAGCAAATAATCAGCCCCAGCATTTT.

This rearrangement joins TRBV11-3 to TRBJ2-1, with a tentative D call TRBD1 (7 bases). V gave up 3 bases and J gave up 7 bases, with 16 bases separating them. The germline V gene encodes CDR1 SGHNT and CDR2 YENEEA. This CDR3 contains 15 residues. The CDR3 sequence is CASSLESSGGNEQFF. The CDR3 DNA follows: TGTGCCAGCAGCTTGGAATCCTCAGGGGGGAATGAGCAGTTCTTC. The entire variable domain, with the rest obtained from reference TRBV11-3 and TRBJ2-1, is as follows: EAGVVQSPRYKIIEKKQPVAFWCNPISGHNTLYWYLQNLGQGPELLIRYENEEAVDDSQLPKDRFSAERLKGVDSTLKIQPAELGDSAVYLCASSLESSGGNEQFFGPGTRLTVL.

The V gene is TRBV19, the J gene TRBJ1-1; D unclear. The germline V gene has CDR1 LNHDA and CDR2 SQIVND (reference sequence). V dropped 5 bases and J dropped 1 base, with 8 bases sitting between them. CDR3 length: 13 residues. CDR3 sequence reads: CASSRWGNTEAFF. The CDR3 DNA follows: TGTGCCAGTAGTCGGTGGGGGAACACTGAAGCTTTCTTT.

The J gene is TRBJ2-7, the V gene TRBV27; 12 bases agree with TRBD2. This CDR3 comprises 18 residues. Unmatched junction bases numbered 15, after V lost 2 bases and J lost 7 bases. Germline CDR1 reads MNHEY; CDR2 reads SMNVEV (reference sequence). CDR3 loop: CASSLGGLAGGQLYEQYF. The CDR3 DNA reads TGTGCCAGCAGTTTAGGAGGTCTAGCGGGGGGGCAATTATATGAGCAGTACTTC.

The V and J genes are TRBV11-2 and TRBJ1-1, with 7 positions matching TRBD1. Germline CDR1 and CDR2: SGHAT and FQNNGV. After removal of 1 base from V and 8 bases from J, the junction contained 4 bases not matched to a gene. This CDR3 is 13 amino acids long. CDR3 residues: CASSLVQGGEAFF. CDR3 bases: TGTGCCAGCAGCTTAGTTCAGGGGGGCGAAGCTTTCTTT. The complete variable domain, with remaining parts taken from reference TRBV11-2 and TRBJ1-1, reads EAGVAQSPRYKIIEKRQSVAFWCNPISGHATLYWYQQILGQGPKLLIQFQNNGVVDDSQLPKDRFSAERLKGVDSTLKIQPAKLEDSAVYLCASSLVQGGEAFFGQGTRLTVV.

V and J are TRBV7-2 and TRBJ1-1; D is uncertain. The germline V and J ends were trimmed by 5 bases and 0 bases, with 16 bases remaining between them. The germline V gene encodes CDR1 SGHTA and CDR2 FQGNSA. CDR3 length: 16 amino acids. The CDR3 is CASSPDVFLMNTEAFF. The CDR3 DNA is TGTGCCAGCAGCCCAGATGTGTTTTTAATGAACACTGAAGCTTTCTTT. Drawing the rest from reference TRBV7-2 and TRBJ1-1, the complete variable domain is GAGVSQSPSNKVTEKGKDVELRCDPISGHTALYWYRQSLGQGLEFLIYFQGNSAPDKSGLPSDRFSAERTGGSVSTLTIQRTQQEDSAVYLCASSPDVFLMNTEAFFGQGTRLTVV.

A note on this clone: This same CDR3 is encoded by further DNA sequences in the sample. V gene TRBV9 combines with J gene TRBJ2-7; 7 bases map to TRBD1. The CDR3 is made up of 15 amino acids. V lost 4 bases and J lost 2; bases outside the gene matches: 9. Germline CDR1 reads SGDLS; CDR2 reads YYNGEE. In DNA form, the CDR3 reads TGTGCCAGCAGCCCCGTCCGGGACAGTCCCTACGAGCAGTACTTC. This codes for CASSPVRDSPYEQYF.

This clone came up a few times. The chain couples TRBV5-1 to TRBJ1-1; 9 bases agree with TRBD1. With 4 bases clipped from V and 6 bases from J, the junction kept 7 bases outside the gene matches. The CDR3 extends over 14 amino acids. CDR1 and CDR2 from the germline V gene are SGHRS and YFSETQ. The CDR3 DNA follows: TGCGCCAGCAGCGGAGGGACAGGGTTAGCTGAAGCTTTCTTT. This gives the protein CASSGGTGLAEAFF. The full variable domain, its missing parts supplied by reference TRBV5-1 and TRBJ1-1, is KAGVTQTPRYLIKTRGQQVTLSCSPISGHRSVSWYQQTPGQGLQFLFEYFSETQRNKGNFPGRFSGRQFSNSRSEMNVSTLELGDSALYLCASSGGTGLAEAFFGQGTRLTVV.

The J gene is TRBJ2-7, the V gene TRBV24-1, with 10 nucleotides matching TRBD1. After removal of 9 bases from V and 9 bases from J, the junction contained 4 bases not matched to a gene. This CDR3 is built from 11 residues. From germline, CDR1 is KGHDR and CDR2 SFDVKD. CDR3 DNA sequence: TGTGCCACCGGGACAGGGGAGGGGCAGTACTTC. Encoded protein: CATGTGEGQYF.

This clone occurred once. This sequence joins TRBV19 and TRBJ2-2; 7 nucleotides line up with TRBD1. V lost 10 bases and J lost 1; bases outside the gene matches: 6. Germline CDR1 is LNHDA and CDR2 is SQIVND (reference sequence). This CDR3 has 14 residues. CDR3 DNA: TGTGCCATTAGAACAGGGGAGAACACCGGGGAGCTGTTTTTT. It yields the protein CAIRTGENTGELFF.

The V call is TRBV2, the J call TRBJ1-5; 8 bases are shared with TRBD1. After removal of 7 bases from V and 5 bases from J, the junction contained 7 bases not matched to a gene. CDR1 is SNHLY, CDR2 FYNNEI, per germline. The CDR3 is 14 amino acids. The CDR3: CASKGQGAYQPQHF. The CDR3 nucleotides read TGTGCCAGCAAAGGCCAGGGGGCCTATCAGCCCCAGCATTTT.